This section outlines one T cell receptor beta chain sequence together with its context. Mismatch with germline at one junction end may stem from a read error. This specimen comes from a study of cytomegalovirus exposure and HLA in healthy donors. The CDR3 length is 16 residues. Germline-derived CDR1 and CDR2 are SEHNR and FQNEAQ (reference sequence). Both 60 Vbeta primers and 13 Jbeta primers went into the PCR. Generated by immunoSEQ multiplex PCR, the TCRdb table keeps only in-frame clones and is missing some. This table holds about 190,000 clones, 85% found once. This receptor was obtained from a boy aged 2 to 10 in good health and CMV-seronegative. Specimen: PBMCs. The chain recombines TRBV7-9 with TRBJ2-1; no clear D gene. The CDR3 here is CSSSLSDVDSSNEQFF. The DNA for the CDR3 is TGTTCCAGCAGCCTCTCTGACGTAGACTCCTCTAATGAGCAGTTCTTC.